These 18 T cell receptor beta chains came from one sample sequenced in a study of response to subunit inactivated influenza vaccine. TCRdb reanalysed the RT-PCR reads using MiXCR and keeps one entry per CDR3 protein. The table has hundreds of thousands of distinct CDR3 sequences, about 11% seen once. These data also formed part of another study, on T cells expressing NK-cell markers. This second study notes: It was by 5'RACE template switching with UMIs that TCR beta cDNA was made.

This specimen consisted of PBMCs from blood, obtained on the day of vaccination. The receptors originated from a man aged 50-60 years who received an inactivated influenza vaccine.

This clonotype was detected only once. The rearrangement joins TRBV15 to TRBJ2-3, with 8 bases identical to TRBD1. This CDR3 comprises 15 residues. The V segment lost 4 bases and the J segment 3 bases; nucleotides outside the gene matches: 6. Germline loops: CDR1 LNHNV, CDR2 YYDKDF (reference sequence). As DNA, the CDR3 is TGTGCCACCAGCACCAGACAGGGGAAGACAGATACGCAGTATTTT. Translation gives CATSTRQGKTDTQYF.

V usage is TRBV5-1 and J usage is TRBJ2-3, with a possible D match to TRBD2 (6 bases). V gave up 3 bases and J gave up 4 bases, with 12 bases separating them. The CDR3 runs 14 residues. The V gene's germline CDR1 is SGHRS and CDR2 YFSETQ. DNA of the CDR3: TGCGCCAGCAGCTCGGCTCCGGGGGCAGATACGCAGTATTTT. As protein: CASSSAPGADTQYF.

This clonotype was observed a few times. This chain joins TRBV18 and TRBJ1-6; D is perhaps TRBD1 (5 bases). CDR3 length: 14 amino acids. CDR1 is KGHSH and CDR2 is LQKENI in the germline V gene. Trimming cost V 4 bases and J 7 bases, with 11 bases left between them. The CDR3 DNA reads as TGTGCCAGCTCACTTTCCGGGGGGAATTCACCCCTCCACTTT. Translation: CASSLSGGNSPLHF.

In this sample, this clonotype turned up many times. This sequence joins TRBV7-2 and TRBJ2-3; D is perhaps TRBD1 or TRBD2 (6 bases each). CDR3 length: 15 residues. With 5 bases removed from V and 4 bases from J, the gap between germline ends came to 16 bases. Germline CDR1 SGHTA, CDR2 FQGNSA. The CDR3 DNA reads TGTGCCAGCAGCACCCTGGGGGGCGGCGCAGATACGCAGTATTTT. Translation: CASSTLGGGADTQYF.

The chain employs TRBV7-2 and TRBJ2-1; perhaps TRBD2 as D (6 bases). V lost 1 base, J lost 5 bases, and 15 bases lay in between. Germline CDR1 SGHTA, CDR2 FQGNSA. The CDR3 is 16 amino acids. This CDR3 reads CASSLDSGTVNNEQFF. CDR3 DNA sequence: TGTGCCAGCAGCTTAGATAGTGGGACTGTTAACAATGAGCAGTTCTTC.

This clonotype turned up a few times. The rearrangement joins TRBV15 to TRBJ2-7; 8 nucleotides line up with TRBD1. Germline V gene sequence: CDR1 LNHNV, CDR2 YYDKDF (reference sequence). The CDR3 covers 15 residues. With V trimmed by 2 bases and J by 2 bases, 5 bases remained unmatched. The DNA of the CDR3 is TGTGCCACCAGCAGACCAGGACAGGGACCCTACGAGCAGTACTTC. It encodes CATSRPGQGPYEQYF.

This chain uses TRBV20-1 with TRBJ1-2; TRBD1 matches 7 bases. The CDR3 totals 11 residues. Looked up from germline, CDR1 is DFQATT and CDR2 is SNEGSKA (reference sequence). The CDR3 DNA sequence: TGCAGCGGCGGCAGGGGGGCTGGCTACACCTTC. Translating gives CSGGRGAGYTF.

This chain connects TRBV5-1 to TRBJ2-5, with a possible D match to TRBD1 (5 bases). Deletions cut 6 bases from V and 1 base from J, with 7 bases between. The germline V gene has CDR1 SGHRS and CDR2 YFSETQ. The CDR3 is made up of 12 amino acids. As DNA, the CDR3 is TGCGCCAGCACCCAGGGCCAAGAGACCCAGTACTTC. It yields the protein CASTQGQETQYF. The whole variable domain, remainder taken from reference TRBV5-1 and TRBJ2-5, is KAGVTQTPRYLIKTRGQQVTLSCSPISGHRSVSWYQQTPGQGLQFLFEYFSETQRNKGNFPGRFSGRQFSNSRSEMNVSTLELGDSALYLCASTQGQETQYFGPGTRLLVL.

This clonotype was observed at least ten times. The chain has TRBV12-3 or TRBV12-4 and TRBJ1-2; possible D gene TRBD1, 5 bases. This CDR3 spans 15 amino acids. V lost 6 bases, J lost 3 bases, and 17 bases lay in between. The CDR3 DNA follows: TGTGCCAGCAGCCCGACAGTCGGAGAATACTATGGCTACACCTTC. Protein product: CASSPTVGEYYGYTF.

This chain connects TRBV12-3 or TRBV12-4 to TRBJ2-3, with D perhaps TRBD1 or TRBD2 (6 bases each). V lost 6 bases and J 7 bases, leaving 23 bases between the germline ends. CDR3 length: 16 amino acids. In DNA, the CDR3 is TGTGCCAGCAGGGCCTCCGGGACCGGGGGCCTCCATACGCAGTATTTT. It specifies CASRASGTGGLHTQYF.

This clonotype has more than one count but fewer than ten. The V and J genes are TRBV6-2 or TRBV6-3 and TRBJ2-5, with TRBD2 matching over 7 bases. This CDR3 has 14 residues. The junction had 8 bases not matched to a gene; V was cut back by 7 bases and J by 3 bases. Germline values: CDR1 MNHEY, CDR2 SVGEGT. The CDR3 region is CASKKGLVEETQYF. CDR3 nucleotides: TGTGCCAGCAAGAAAGGACTAGTTGAAGAGACCCAGTACTTC.

The rearrangement joins TRBV27 to TRBJ2-1, with TRBD2 identical over 9 bases. The CDR3 sequence is 16 residues long. The germline V gene has CDR1 MNHEY and CDR2 SMNVEV (reference sequence). J gave up 9 bases and V 4 bases, and 13 bases lay outside the gene matches. CDR3 loop: CASSYPRAGGHGEQFF. CDR3 sequence (DNA): TGTGCCAGCAGTTACCCCCGGGCGGGGGGGCACGGTGAGCAGTTCTTC.

The rearrangement uses TRBV12-3 or TRBV12-4 and TRBJ2-3; 8 bases match TRBD2. With 2 bases clipped from V and 6 bases from J, the junction kept 7 bases outside the gene matches. This CDR3 is built from 15 residues. CDR3 bases: TGTGCCAGCAGTTTAAGACGCGGGGGGCTGGATACGCAGTATTTT. Translation gives CASSLRRGGLDTQYF.

The V and J genes are TRBV30 and TRBJ1-2; possible D gene TRBD1, 5 bases. Trimming took off 8 bases at V and 8 bases at J, with 24 bases between the two ends. The CDR3 is 14 amino acids. Per the germline V gene, CDR1 is GTSNPN and CDR2 is SVGIG (reference sequence). The CDR3 region is CAAVPGRREGGYTF. DNA for the CDR3: TGTGCCGCCGTCCCGGGACGGAGAGAGGGAGGCTACACCTTC.

This chain joins TRBV14 and TRBJ1-1, with TRBD1 identical over 11 bases. The germline gives CDR1 SGHDN, CDR2 FVKESK. The CDR3 contains 14 residues. V was clipped by 4 bases and J by 4 bases; unmatched bases: 2. CDR3 nucleotide sequence: TGTGCCAGCAGCCGAGGGACAGGGGGCACTGAAGCTTTCTTT. As protein: CASSRGTGGTEAFF.

This clonotype was found a few times. The chain is built from TRBV6-5 and TRBJ2-5; D is ambiguous. CDR1 is MNHEY and CDR2 is SVGAGI in the germline V gene. Trimming pared 2 bases from V and 3 bases from J, leaving 7 bases between. CDR3 length equals 13 residues. CDR3 loop: CASSYELKETQYF. Written as DNA, the CDR3 is TGTGCCAGCAGTTACGAACTAAAAGAGACCCAGTACTTC.

The CDR3 sequence is CASSPTGTYYNEQFF. CDR3 DNA sequence: TGTGCCAGCAGTCCTACCGGGACTTACTACAATGAGCAGTTCTTC. The chain combines TRBV6-2 or TRBV6-3 with TRBJ2-1; tentatively, D is TRBD2 (6 bases). Germline loops: CDR1 MNHEY, CDR2 SVGEGT. The germline V and J ends were trimmed by 5 bases and 3 bases, with 14 bases remaining between them. The CDR3 is 15 residues long.

The gene calls are TRBV30 and TRBJ2-7; 8 nucleotides align to TRBD1. V lost 3 bases, J lost 6 bases, and 10 bases stayed unmatched. The CDR3 runs to 14 residues. Germline assignment: CDR1 GTSNPN and CDR2 SVGIG (reference sequence). The CDR3 DNA reads TGTGCCTGGAGCGCCCCAGGACAGGGTTCCGAGCAGTACTTC. Amino acid sequence: CAWSAPGQGSEQYF.